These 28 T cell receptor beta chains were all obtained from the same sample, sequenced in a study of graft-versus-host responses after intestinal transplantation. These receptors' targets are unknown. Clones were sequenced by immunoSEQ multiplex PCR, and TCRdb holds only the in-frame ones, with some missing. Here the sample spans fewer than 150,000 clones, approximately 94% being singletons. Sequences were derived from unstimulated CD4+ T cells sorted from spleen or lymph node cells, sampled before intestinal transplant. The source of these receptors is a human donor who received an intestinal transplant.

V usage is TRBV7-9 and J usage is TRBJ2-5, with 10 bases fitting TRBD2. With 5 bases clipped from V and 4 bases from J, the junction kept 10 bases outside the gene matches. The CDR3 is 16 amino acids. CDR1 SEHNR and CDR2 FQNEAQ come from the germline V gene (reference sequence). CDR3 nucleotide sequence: TGTGCCAGCAGCCGATTTAGCGGGGGGCCCCGAGAGACCCAGTACTTC. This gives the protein CASSRFSGGPRETQYF.

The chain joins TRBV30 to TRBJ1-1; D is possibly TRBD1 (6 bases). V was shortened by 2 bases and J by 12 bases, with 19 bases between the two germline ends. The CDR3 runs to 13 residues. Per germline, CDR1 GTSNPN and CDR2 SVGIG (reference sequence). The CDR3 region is CAWSKGTNREPFF. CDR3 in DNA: TGTGCCTGGAGTAAGGGGACAAACAGAGAGCCTTTCTTT. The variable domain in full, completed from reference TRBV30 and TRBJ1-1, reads SQTIHQWPATLVQPVGSPLSLECTVEGTSNPNLYWYRQAAGRGLQLLFYSVGIGQISSEVPQNLSASRPQDRQFILSSKKLLLSDSGFYLCAWSKGTNREPFFGQGTRLTVV.

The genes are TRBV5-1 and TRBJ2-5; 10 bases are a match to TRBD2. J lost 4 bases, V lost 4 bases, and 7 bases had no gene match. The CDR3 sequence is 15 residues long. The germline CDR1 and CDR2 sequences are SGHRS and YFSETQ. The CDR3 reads CASSKTSGYRETQYF. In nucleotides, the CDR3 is TGCGCCAGCAGCAAGACTAGCGGGTATAGAGAGACCCAGTACTTC.

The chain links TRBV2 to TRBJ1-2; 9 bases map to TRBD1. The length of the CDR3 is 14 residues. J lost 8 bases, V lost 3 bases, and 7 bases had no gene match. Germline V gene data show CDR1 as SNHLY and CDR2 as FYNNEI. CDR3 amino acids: CASSELQGAKGYTF. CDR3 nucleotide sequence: TGTGCCAGCAGTGAGTTACAGGGGGCGAAAGGCTACACCTTC.

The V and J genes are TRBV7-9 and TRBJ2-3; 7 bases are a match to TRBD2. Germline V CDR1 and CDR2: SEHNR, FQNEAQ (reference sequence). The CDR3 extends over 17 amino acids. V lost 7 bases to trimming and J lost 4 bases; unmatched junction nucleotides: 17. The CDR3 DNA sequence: TGTGCCAGCATCCCGCCCAGCGGGACCCAAAGCCCAGATACGCAGTATTTT. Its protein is CASIPPSGTQSPDTQYF.

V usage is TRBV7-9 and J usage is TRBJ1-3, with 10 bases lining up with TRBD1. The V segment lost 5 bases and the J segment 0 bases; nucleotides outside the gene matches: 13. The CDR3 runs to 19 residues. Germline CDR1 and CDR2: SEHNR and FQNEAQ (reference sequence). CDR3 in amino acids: CASSTGTGDYTFSGNTIYF. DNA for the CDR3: TGTGCCAGCAGCACCGGGACAGGGGACTATACATTCTCTGGAAACACCATATATTTT.

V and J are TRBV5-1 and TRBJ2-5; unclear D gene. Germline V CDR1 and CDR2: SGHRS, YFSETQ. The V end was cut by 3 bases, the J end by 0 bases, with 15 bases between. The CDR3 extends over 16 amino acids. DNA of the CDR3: TGCGCCAGCAGCTGGAGATCGGTGTTTCACCAAGAGACCCAGTACTTC. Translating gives CASSWRSVFHQETQYF.

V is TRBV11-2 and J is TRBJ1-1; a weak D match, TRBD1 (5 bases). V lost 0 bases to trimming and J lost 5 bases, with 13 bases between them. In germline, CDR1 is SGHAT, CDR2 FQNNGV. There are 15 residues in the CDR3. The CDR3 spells CASSLEAGIGTEAFF. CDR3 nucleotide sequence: TGTGCCAGCAGCTTAGAGGCAGGGATCGGAACTGAAGCTTTCTTT.

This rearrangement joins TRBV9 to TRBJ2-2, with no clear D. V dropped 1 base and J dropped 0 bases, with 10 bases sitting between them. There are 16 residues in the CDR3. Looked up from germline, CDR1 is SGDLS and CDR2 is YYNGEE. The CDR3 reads CASSVMSLSNTGELFF. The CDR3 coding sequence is TGTGCCAGCAGCGTAATGAGTCTCTCGAACACCGGGGAGCTGTTTTTT.

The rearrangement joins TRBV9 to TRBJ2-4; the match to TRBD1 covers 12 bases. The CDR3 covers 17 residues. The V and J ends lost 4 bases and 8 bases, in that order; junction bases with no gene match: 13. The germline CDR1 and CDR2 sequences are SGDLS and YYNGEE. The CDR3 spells CASSLGTGGLPPDIQYF. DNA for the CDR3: TGTGCCAGCAGCCTGGGGACAGGGGGCCTTCCGCCGGACATTCAGTACTTC. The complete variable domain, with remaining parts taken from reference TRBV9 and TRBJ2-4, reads DSGVTQTPKHLITATGQRVTLRCSPRSGDLSVYWYQQSLDQGLQFLIQYYNGEERAKGNILERFSAQQFPDLHSELNLSSLELGDSALYFCASSLGTGGLPPDIQYFGAGTRLSVL.

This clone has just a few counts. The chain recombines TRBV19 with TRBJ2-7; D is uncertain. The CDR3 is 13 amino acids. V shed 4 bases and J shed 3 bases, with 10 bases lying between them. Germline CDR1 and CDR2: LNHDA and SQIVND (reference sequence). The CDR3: CASSTALSYEQYF. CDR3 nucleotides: TGTGCCAGTAGTACCGCGTTAAGCTACGAGCAGTACTTC.

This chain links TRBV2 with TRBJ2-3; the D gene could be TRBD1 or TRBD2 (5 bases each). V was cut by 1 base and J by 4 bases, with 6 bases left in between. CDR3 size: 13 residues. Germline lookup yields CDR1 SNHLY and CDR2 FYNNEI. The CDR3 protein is CASSEVGPDTQYF. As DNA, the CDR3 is TGTGCCAGCAGTGAAGTGGGACCAGATACGCAGTATTTT.

CDR3 sequence (DNA): TGTGCCAGCAGAGTAACACAGGGAACCTATAATTCACCCCTCCACTTT. This translates into CASRVTQGTYNSPLHF. This chain connects TRBV2 to TRBJ1-6; TRBD1 might be the D (6 bases). The CDR3 has 16 amino acids. V was clipped by 6 bases and J by 2 bases, with 14 bases between them. CDR1 is SNHLY and CDR2 is FYNNEI in the germline V gene.

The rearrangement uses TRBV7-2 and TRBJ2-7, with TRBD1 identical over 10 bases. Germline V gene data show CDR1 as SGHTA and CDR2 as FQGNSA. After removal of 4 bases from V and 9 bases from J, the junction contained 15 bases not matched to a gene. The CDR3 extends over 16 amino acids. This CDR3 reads CASSSPSGTGADGQYF. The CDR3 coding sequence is TGTGCCAGCAGCTCGCCCTCCGGGACAGGGGCCGACGGGCAGTACTTC.

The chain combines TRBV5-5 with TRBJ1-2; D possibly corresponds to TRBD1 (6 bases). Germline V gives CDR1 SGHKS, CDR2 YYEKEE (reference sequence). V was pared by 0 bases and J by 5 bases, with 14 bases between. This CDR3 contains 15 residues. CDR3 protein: CASSLAGDGVYGYTF. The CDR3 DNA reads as TGTGCCAGCAGCTTGGCAGGGGACGGGGTATATGGCTACACCTTC.

The CDR3 loop is CASLELEAYEQYF. CDR3 in DNA: TGTGCCAGCTTGGAACTAGAGGCGTACGAGCAGTACTTC. J is TRBJ2-7 and V is TRBV6-1; maybe TRBD2 (5 bases). The V end lost 8 bases, the J end lost 4 bases, and 15 bases lay between the germline ends. This CDR3 is built from 13 residues. The germline CDR1 and CDR2 sequences are MNHNS and SASEGT.

For the CDR3, the DNA is TGTGCCAGCAGCCAAGGGTCACCTGGAAACACCATATATTTT. This codes for CASSQGSPGNTIYF. The rearrangement uses TRBV14 and TRBJ1-3; unclear D gene. The CDR3 has 14 residues. Trimming pared 1 base from V and 2 bases from J, leaving 6 bases between. Germline V lookup: CDR1 SGHDN, CDR2 FVKESK.

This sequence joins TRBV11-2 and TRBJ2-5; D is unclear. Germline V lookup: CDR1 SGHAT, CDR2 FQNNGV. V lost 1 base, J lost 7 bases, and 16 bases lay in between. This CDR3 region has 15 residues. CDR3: CASSLVLGYDGTQYF. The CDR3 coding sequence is TGTGCCAGCAGCTTAGTACTCGGGTATGATGGGACCCAGTACTTC.

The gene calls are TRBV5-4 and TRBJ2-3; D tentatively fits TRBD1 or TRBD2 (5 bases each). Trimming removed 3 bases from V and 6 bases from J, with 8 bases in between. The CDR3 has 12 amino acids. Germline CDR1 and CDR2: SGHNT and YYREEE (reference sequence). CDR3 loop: CASSWGTDTQYF. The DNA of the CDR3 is TGTGCCAGCAGCTGGGGGACGGATACGCAGTATTTT.

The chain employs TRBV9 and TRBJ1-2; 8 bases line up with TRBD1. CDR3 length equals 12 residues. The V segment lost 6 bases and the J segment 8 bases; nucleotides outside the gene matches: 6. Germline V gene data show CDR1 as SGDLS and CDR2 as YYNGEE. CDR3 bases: TGTGCCAGCAACCAGGGGGCGGGGGGCTACACCTTC. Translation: CASNQGAGGYTF.

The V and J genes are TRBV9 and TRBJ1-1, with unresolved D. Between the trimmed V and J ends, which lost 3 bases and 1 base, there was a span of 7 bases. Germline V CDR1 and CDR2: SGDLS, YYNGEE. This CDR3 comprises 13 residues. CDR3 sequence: CASSAHTNTEAFF. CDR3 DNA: TGTGCCAGCAGCGCCCATACGAACACTGAAGCTTTCTTT.

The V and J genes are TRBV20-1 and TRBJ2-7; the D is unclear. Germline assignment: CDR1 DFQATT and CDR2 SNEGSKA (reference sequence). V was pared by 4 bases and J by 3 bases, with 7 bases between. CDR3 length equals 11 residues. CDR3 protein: CSATTYYEQYF. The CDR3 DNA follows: TGCAGTGCTACTACTTACTACGAGCAGTACTTC.

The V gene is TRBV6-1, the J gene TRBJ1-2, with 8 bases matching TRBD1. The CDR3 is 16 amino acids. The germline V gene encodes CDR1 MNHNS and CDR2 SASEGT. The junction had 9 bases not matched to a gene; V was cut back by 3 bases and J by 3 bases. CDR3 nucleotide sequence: TGTGCCAGCAGTGAGGAACAGGGGGTGATAGACTATGGCTACACCTTC. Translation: CASSEEQGVIDYGYTF.

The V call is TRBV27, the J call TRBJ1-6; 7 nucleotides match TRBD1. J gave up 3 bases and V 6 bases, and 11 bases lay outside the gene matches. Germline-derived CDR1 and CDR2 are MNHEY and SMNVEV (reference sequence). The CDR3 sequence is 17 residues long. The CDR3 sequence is CASSYYRGRYYNSPLHF. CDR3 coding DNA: TGTGCCAGCAGCTATTACAGGGGACGATACTATAATTCACCCCTCCACTTT.

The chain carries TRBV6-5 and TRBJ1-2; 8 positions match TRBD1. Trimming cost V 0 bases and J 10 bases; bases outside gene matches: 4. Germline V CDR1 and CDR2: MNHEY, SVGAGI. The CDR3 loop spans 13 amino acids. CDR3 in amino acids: CASSYSGQALYTF. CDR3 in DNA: TGTGCCAGCAGTTACTCGGGACAGGCCCTCTACACCTTC.

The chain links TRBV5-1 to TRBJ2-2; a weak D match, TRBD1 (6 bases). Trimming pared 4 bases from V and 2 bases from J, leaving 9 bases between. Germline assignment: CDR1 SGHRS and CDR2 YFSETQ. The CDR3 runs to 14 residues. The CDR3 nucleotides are TGCGCCAGCAGCGAAGGGGGAAACACCGGGGAGCTGTTTTTT. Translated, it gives CASSEGGNTGELFF.

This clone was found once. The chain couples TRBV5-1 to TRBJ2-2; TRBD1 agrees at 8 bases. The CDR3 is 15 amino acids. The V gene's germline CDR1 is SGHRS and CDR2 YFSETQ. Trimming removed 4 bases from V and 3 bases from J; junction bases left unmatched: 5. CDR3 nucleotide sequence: TGCGCCAGCAGCATTACAGGGGGAGACACCGGGGAGCTGTTTTTT. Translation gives CASSITGGDTGELFF.

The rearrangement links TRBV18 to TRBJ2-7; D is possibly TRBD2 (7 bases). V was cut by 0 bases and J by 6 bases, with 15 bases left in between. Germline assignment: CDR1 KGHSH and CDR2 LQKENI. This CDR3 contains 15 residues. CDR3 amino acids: CASSPPTGGRGEQYF. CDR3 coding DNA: TGTGCCAGCTCACCACCAACGGGGGGCCGGGGCGAGCAGTACTTC.